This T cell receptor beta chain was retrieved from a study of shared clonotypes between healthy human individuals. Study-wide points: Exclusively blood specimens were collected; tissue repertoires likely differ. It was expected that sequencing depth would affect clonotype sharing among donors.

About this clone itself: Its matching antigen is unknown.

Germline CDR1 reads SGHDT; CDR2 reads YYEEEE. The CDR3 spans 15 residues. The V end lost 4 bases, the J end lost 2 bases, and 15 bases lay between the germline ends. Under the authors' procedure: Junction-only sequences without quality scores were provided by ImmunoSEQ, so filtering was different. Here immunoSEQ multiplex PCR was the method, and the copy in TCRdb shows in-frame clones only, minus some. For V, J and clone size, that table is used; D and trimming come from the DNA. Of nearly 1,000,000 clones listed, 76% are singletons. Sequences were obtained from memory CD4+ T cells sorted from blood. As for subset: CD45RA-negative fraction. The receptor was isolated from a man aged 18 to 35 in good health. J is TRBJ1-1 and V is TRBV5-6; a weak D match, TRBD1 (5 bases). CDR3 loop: CASSTIGDINTEAFF. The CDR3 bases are TGTGCCAGCAGCACCATAGGGGATATCAACACTGAAGCTTTCTTT.